This TCR beta chain originates from a study of blood T cell repertoires in COVID-19 (dated by TCRdb to between 2020 and 2021). About the investigation overall: Collaborator samples came from the United States, Italy and Spain and covered acute and convalescent phases of COVID-19. The prospective study material was composed of cDNA or gDNA derived from T cells, B-cell-depleted T cells, or PBMCs. Subjects who had been exposed to COVID-19, were actively infected with it, or had recovered from it provided the deeply sampled blood TCRbeta repertoires that made up the dataset. The repertoires were released in a freely available public database intended as a resource for research on the immune response to SARS-CoV-2. Samples were obtained from the ongoing ImmuneRACE study (first 160 participants) and from some 1,200 subjects provided by 6 global collaborators. Nearly every sample came with metadata listing a de-identified subject ID, COVID-19 status, age in years and sex. Where available, HLA class I and class II types were taken from metadata supplied by the sample provider and were not determined by assay-based typing.

Of note for this clone: Its antigen is still unknown. The record has no base qualities; no much larger clone is one base away.

Compared with germline, V lacks 2 bases and J lacks 7 bases; bases without a gene match: 8. Reading the germline V gene gives CDR1 SGDLS and CDR2 YYNGEE. The CDR3 holds 15 amino acids from the cysteine to the phenylalanine. Only the CDR3 DNA is retained, 45 bases long and in frame from the first base. General conclusions and limits of the study: The amount of clinical and demographic metadata varied by source and participant and was provided uncurated.

Samples from volunteer blood donors who had recovered from COVID-19 were contributed by a second Seattle source. Each collaborating institution followed its own protocols to collect whole blood in K2EDTA tubes. For TCRbeta analysis, collaborators shipped samples as frozen whole blood, isolated PBMCs, or DNA extracted from either of those sample types. TCRbeta CDR3 regions were amplified from genomic DNA by means of the immunoSEQ Assay, a bias-controlled multiplex PCR. Turning to the authors' computational methods: Nucleated cell counts per sample were estimated from amplification of reference gene primers within the assay. To quantify the absolute abundance of each unique TCRbeta CDR3 rearrangement, sequence reads were collapsed and filtered. For each sample, productive Simpson clonality was calculated as the square root of Simpson's diversity index over productive rearrangements. TCRdb took this table from immuneACCESS and kept in-frame rearrangements with V and J called. Such tables lack part of the clones; where checked against another copy, unresolved V genes explain under half of the gap, and the rest is unexplained. The V and J calls and clone size were taken over from that table, and D and trimming were inferred from the DNA. Here the sample has over 200,000 clones; about 90% occur a single time. The ten top clones hold 12% of the sample.

Recombination linked TRBV9 to TRBJ2-1; TRBD2 aligns with 8 central bases. Sample: peripheral blood. The TCR comes from a woman aged 18-29 years who had recovered from COVID-19. The DNA is TGTGCCAGCAGCGTTAGCGGGAAGGGGGGGAATGAGCAGTTCTTC. It is translated as CASSVSGKGGNEQFF. The CDR3, completed at both ends by the reference TRBV9 and TRBJ2-1 genes, gives the full variable domain DSGVTQTPKHLITATGQRVTLRCSPRSGDLSVYWYQQSLDQGLQFLIQYYNGEERAKGNILERFSAQQFPDLHSELNLSSLELGDSALYFCASSVSGKGGNEQFFGPGTRLTVL.